This TCR beta chain was sequenced in a study of OX40 agonist ivuxolimab in advanced cancers. About the research overall: Every 2 weeks, patients got intravenous ivuxolimab at one of six dose levels (0.01-10 mg/kg).

Findings and caveats of the study: Average numbers of expanded clones were greater in CD8+ T cells than in CD4+. The antigens recognized by the expanded peripheral T cells, that is their antigen specificity, were not determined.

V was clipped by 4 bases and J by 4 bases, with 9 bases between them. This CDR3 has 12 amino acids. Germline values: CDR1 SQVTM, CDR2 ANQGSEA. Clones were read by immunoSEQ multiplex PCR, and TCRdb kept only the in-frame ones, dropping some. The sample holds around 63,000 clones, about nine tenths seen once. With respect to this clone: The antigen remains unidentified.

This clonotype originated in an adult with an advanced solid tumor such as melanoma, head and neck, liver or kidney cancer. The sequencing used CD4+ or CD8+ T cells sorted from blood, collected in a trial of the OX40 agonist ivuxolimab. The genes are TRBV29-1 and TRBJ2-3; D is perhaps TRBD1 (6 bases). The CDR3 coding sequence is TGCAGCGTTGGAGGGACATCAGATACGCAGTATTTT. Protein: CSVGGTSDTQYF.